Following are 19 T cell receptor beta chains from one sample sequenced in a study of T cells expressing NK-cell markers. Each CDR3 protein gets one entry in TCRdb, which reprocessed the 5' RACE reads and gives no DNA. The sample totals 400,000 to 550,000 distinct CDR3 sequences. The sample was blood T cells: a sorted CD56 or NKG2C T cell subset, CD4+ or CD8+ T cells, or bulk PBMC T cells (not recorded which). These receptors were obtained from a woman between 18 and 75 years old in good health.

The V and J genes are TRBV7-7 and TRBJ2-5. CDR3 length equals 15 residues. The germline V gene encodes CDR1 SSHAT and CDR2 FNYEAQ (reference sequence). The CDR3 loop is CASSQLQGTQETQYF.

The V gene is TRBV7-2, the J gene TRBJ1-1; absent DNA, TCRdb's TRBD1 call cannot be checked. The CDR3 length is 11 residues. Germline V gene lookup returns CDR1 SGHTA and CDR2 FQGNSA. The CDR3 reads CASSPQEEAFF.

The rearrangement uses TRBV20-1 and TRBJ2-1. CDR3 length: 16 residues. The V gene's germline CDR1 is DFQATT and CDR2 SNEGSKA (reference sequence). This chain's CDR3 is CSASYRSGSSYNEQFF.

The rearrangement links TRBV20-1 to TRBJ2-5; lacking DNA, the TRBD1 call made by TCRdb goes unchecked. Germline CDR1 DFQATT, CDR2 SNEGSKA (reference sequence). The CDR3 sequence is 17 residues long. The CDR3: CSAKILAGARLQETQYF.

CDR3 protein: CSAPTTSGSTLSYNEQFF. V usage is TRBV20-1 and J usage is TRBJ2-1; TCRdb picks TRBD2, but there is no DNA to check that call. Per the germline V gene, CDR1 is DFQATT and CDR2 is SNEGSKA (reference sequence). CDR3 length: 18 amino acids.

The chain uses TRBV29-1 and TRBJ1-2; TCRdb's D gene call, TRBD1, goes unchecked for lack of DNA. This CDR3 region has 13 residues. From germline, CDR1 is SQVTM and CDR2 ANQGSEA. This CDR3 reads CSVEARDRAVYTF.

The chain has TRBV12-3 or TRBV12-4 and TRBJ2-7; TCRdb proposes TRBD2, but this gene call is untestable without DNA. The CDR3 runs 14 residues. The CDR3 sequence is CASSLAGGPREQYF.

CDR3: CSASRLAGQNQPQHF. The J gene is TRBJ1-5, the V gene TRBV20-1; the TRBD1 assignment by TCRdb is unverifiable without DNA. The CDR3 has 15 amino acids. Germline V lookup: CDR1 DFQATT, CDR2 SNEGSKA (reference sequence).

V is TRBV5-4 and J is TRBJ1-5. The CDR3 is 13 amino acids. Looked up from germline, CDR1 is SGHNT and CDR2 is YYREEE (reference sequence). The CDR3: CASSKDGNQPQHF.

This rearrangement joins TRBV7-3 to TRBJ2-4; TCRdb selects TRBD2, and the lack of DNA leaves this call unchecked. CDR1 and CDR2 (germline): SGHTA, FQGTGA. The CDR3 has 13 amino acids. The CDR3 sequence: CASSDGTANIQYF.

J is TRBJ2-1 and V is TRBV7-3; TCRdb reports TRBD1, a call that lacks DNA to check it against. Germline CDR1 is SGHTA and CDR2 is FQGTGA. This CDR3 contains 16 residues. CDR3 residues: CASSSQARQGLSEQFF.

The chain is built from TRBV4-3 and TRBJ1-1. This CDR3 has 14 residues. Germline V gene lookup returns CDR1 LGHNA and CDR2 YSLEER. The CDR3 reads CASSLQDLNTEAFF.

The chain links TRBV18 to TRBJ2-3; the TCRdb call, TRBD1, lacks DNA for checking. This CDR3 has 16 amino acids. The germline V gene has CDR1 KGHSH and CDR2 LQKENI. CDR3 loop: CASSLTRQGGTDTQYF.

The V call is TRBV4-3, the J call TRBJ1-3; lacking DNA, the TRBD1 call made by TCRdb goes unchecked. CDR3 length: 16 amino acids. Germline V gene lookup returns CDR1 LGHNA and CDR2 YSLEER. CDR3 in amino acids: CASSQEGEGSGNTIYF.

CDR3: CASSLNKGASTEAFF. The V and J genes are TRBV7-3 and TRBJ1-1; TCRdb calls TRBD1, which cannot be checked without DNA. Germline-derived CDR1 and CDR2 are SGHTA and FQGTGA. The CDR3 length is 15 residues.

The CDR3 protein is CASSLGTGGENEAFF. The chain combines TRBV12-3 or TRBV12-4 with TRBJ1-1; TCRdb gives TRBD1 as the D gene, but with no DNA this cannot be confirmed. CDR3 size: 15 residues.

The rearrangement joins TRBV12-3 or TRBV12-4 to TRBJ1-2. The CDR3 consists of 13 residues. The CDR3 loop reads CASSPAAAYGYTF.

V usage is TRBV10-3 and J usage is TRBJ1-2; TCRdb reports TRBD1, a call that lacks DNA to check it against. The CDR3 spans 13 residues. Germline assignment: CDR1 ENHRY and CDR2 SYGVKD. CDR3: CAITALGDYGYTF.

The V and J genes are TRBV20-1 and TRBJ2-7; the TCRdb D gene call, TRBD2, has no DNA to confirm it. The CDR3 totals 16 residues. Germline V gene sequence: CDR1 DFQATT, CDR2 SNEGSKA (reference sequence). The CDR3 loop reads CSAREYQGLAGVEQYF.